The 5 T cell receptor beta chains below come from one sample, sequenced in a study of radiotherapy plus CTLA-4 blockade in lung cancer. TCRdb's table, derived via immunoSEQ multiplex PCR, lists solely in-frame clones and lacks some. The sample holds around 30,000 clones, roughly three quarters seen once. The sample consisted of peripheral blood, taken from a patient treated with radiotherapy plus ipilimumab. The source of these receptors is a human donor with non-small cell lung cancer who had stable disease on radiotherapy plus ipilimumab.

This clone was observed a few times. The chain has TRBV6-5 and TRBJ2-1; no clear D. V gave up 0 bases and J gave up 6 bases, with 15 bases separating them. Germline loops: CDR1 MNHEY, CDR2 SVGAGI. CDR3 length: 16 residues. The CDR3 sequence is CASSYSFATAGNEQFF. CDR3 bases: TGTGCCAGCAGTTACTCTTTTGCAACGGCCGGCAATGAGCAGTTCTTC.

On this clone: Other DNA sequences of this sample code for an identical CDR3. The rearrangement uses TRBV2 and TRBJ2-1, with D possibly TRBD2 on 5 matching bases. Germline assignment: CDR1 SNHLY and CDR2 FYNNEI. Trimming shortened V by 8 bases and J by 8 bases, and 7 bases separated the two germline ends. The CDR3 is made up of 10 amino acids. CDR3 region: CASERDEQFF. In DNA, the CDR3 is TGTGCCAGCGAGAGGGATGAGCAGTTCTTC. Using reference TRBV2 and TRBJ2-1 for the parts outside the CDR3, the full variable domain is EPEVTQTPSHQVTQMGQEVILRCVPISNHLYFYWYRQILGQKVEFLVSFYNNEISEKSEIFDDQFSVERPDGSNFTLKIRSTKLEDSAMYFCASERDEQFFGPGTRLTVL.

Note on this clone: One junction end does not reproduce the germline sequence, and a read error may be involved. The V call is TRBV27, the J call TRBJ1-2; tentatively, D is TRBD1 (5 bases). This CDR3 contains 18 residues. The V gene's germline CDR1 is MNHEY and CDR2 SMNVEV (reference sequence). CDR3 sequence reads: CASTLPQEGPSLNYGYTF. The CDR3 coding sequence is TGTGCCAGCACTTTACCACAGGAGGGGCCCTCTCTTAACTATGGCTACACCTTC.

By share, this clone ranks as medium-sized. The rearrangement joins TRBV5-6 to TRBJ1-2, with TRBD1 matching over 9 bases. The CDR3 runs 15 residues. The junction had 8 bases not matched to a gene; V was cut back by 4 bases and J by 4 bases. Per the germline V gene, CDR1 is SGHDT and CDR2 is YYEEEE. The CDR3 is CASSTYGTGIYGYTF. The CDR3 DNA sequence: TGTGCCAGCAGCACCTACGGGACAGGGATCTATGGCTACACCTTC.

The J gene is TRBJ1-1, the V gene TRBV6-4, with TRBD1 identical over 7 bases. The germline V gene has CDR1 MRHNA and CDR2 SNTAGT. The ends lost 2 bases at V and 3 bases at J; junction bases unmatched: 3. The length of the CDR3 is 14 residues. The CDR3 DNA follows: TGTGCCAGCAGTGACAGGGGGCGCGACACTGAAGCTTTCTTT. Translation gives CASSDRGRDTEAFF.